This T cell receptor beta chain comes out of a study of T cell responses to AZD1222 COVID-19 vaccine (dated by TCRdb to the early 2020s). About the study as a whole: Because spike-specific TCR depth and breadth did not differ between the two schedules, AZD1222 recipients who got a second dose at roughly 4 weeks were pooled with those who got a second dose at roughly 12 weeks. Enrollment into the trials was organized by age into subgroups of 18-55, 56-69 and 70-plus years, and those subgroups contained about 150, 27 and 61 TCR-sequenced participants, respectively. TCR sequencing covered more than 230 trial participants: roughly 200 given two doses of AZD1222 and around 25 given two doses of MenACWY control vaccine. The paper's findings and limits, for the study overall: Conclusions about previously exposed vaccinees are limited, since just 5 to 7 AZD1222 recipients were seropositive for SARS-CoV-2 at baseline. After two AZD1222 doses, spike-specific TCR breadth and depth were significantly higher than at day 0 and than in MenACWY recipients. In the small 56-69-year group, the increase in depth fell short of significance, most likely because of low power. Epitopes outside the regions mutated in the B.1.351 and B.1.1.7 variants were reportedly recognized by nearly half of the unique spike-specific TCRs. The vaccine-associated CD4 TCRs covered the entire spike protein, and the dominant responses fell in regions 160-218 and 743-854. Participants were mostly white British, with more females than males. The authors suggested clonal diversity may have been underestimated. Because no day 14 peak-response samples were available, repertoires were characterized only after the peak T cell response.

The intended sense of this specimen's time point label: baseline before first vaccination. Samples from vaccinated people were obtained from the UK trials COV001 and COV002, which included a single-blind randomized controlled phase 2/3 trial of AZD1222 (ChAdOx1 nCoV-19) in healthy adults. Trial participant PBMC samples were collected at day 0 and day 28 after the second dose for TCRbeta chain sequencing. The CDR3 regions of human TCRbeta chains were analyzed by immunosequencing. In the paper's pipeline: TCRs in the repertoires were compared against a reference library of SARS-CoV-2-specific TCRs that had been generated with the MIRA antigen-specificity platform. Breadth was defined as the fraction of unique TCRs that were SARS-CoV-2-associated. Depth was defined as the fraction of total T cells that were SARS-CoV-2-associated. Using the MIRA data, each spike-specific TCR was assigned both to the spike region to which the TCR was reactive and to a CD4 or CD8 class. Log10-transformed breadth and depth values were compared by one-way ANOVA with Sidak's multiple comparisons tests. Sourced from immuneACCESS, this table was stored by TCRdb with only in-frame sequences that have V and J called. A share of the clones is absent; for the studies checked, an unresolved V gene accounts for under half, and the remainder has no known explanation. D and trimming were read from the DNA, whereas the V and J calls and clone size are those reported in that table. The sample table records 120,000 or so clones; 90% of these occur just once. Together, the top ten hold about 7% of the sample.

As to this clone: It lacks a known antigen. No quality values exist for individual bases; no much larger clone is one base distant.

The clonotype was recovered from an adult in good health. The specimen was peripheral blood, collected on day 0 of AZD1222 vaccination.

The CDR3 amino acid sequence is: CASSKGTSGRNEQFF. The nucleotides are TGTGCCAGCAGTAAGGGGACTAGCGGGAGAAATGAGCAGTTCTTC. The chain is made from TRBV3-1 (or the pseudogene TRBV3-2) and TRBJ2-1, and 14 junction bases match TRBD2. Trimming takes 6 bases off V and 7 bases off J; junction bases not matched to a gene: 5. Measured from the cysteine to the phenylalanine, the CDR3 is 15 residues long. Of the read, only the CDR3 DNA is kept; its 45 bases are in frame from base 1. CDR1 and CDR2, looked up from the germline V gene (reference sequence), are LGHDT and YNNKEL.